The rows below give T cell receptor beta chains drawn from one sample of a study of cytomegalovirus exposure and HLA in healthy donors. Sequencing used immunoSEQ multiplex PCR; TCRdb keeps in-frame clones, though not all of them. Of 150,000 to 200,000 clones listed, 70% to 80% are singletons. Material for sequencing was PBMCs. The receptors derive from a woman aged 30 to 39 in good health and CMV-seropositive. Both conserved end residues are part of each CDR3. D genes are given only for firm matches. Size is omitted from some rows. Given values are once, few, many or a class for expanded clones.

clone size: .
D gene: TRBD1
V gene: TRBV28
J gene: TRBJ1-2
CDR3 DNA: TGTGCCAGCAGGGGGACAGGGCATGGCTACACCTTC
CDR3 protein: CASRGTGHGYTF

clone size: .
D gene: .
V gene: TRBV7-2
J gene: TRBJ2-3
CDR3 DNA: TGTGCCAGCAGCTTGAACAGACGACAAGATACGCAGTATTTT
CDR3 protein: CASSLNRRQDTQYF

clone size: once
D gene: .
V gene: TRBV27
J gene: TRBJ2-7
CDR3 DNA: TGTGCCAGCAGTCGCGGAAGAGGGTACGAGCAGTACTTC
CDR3 protein: CASSRGRGYEQYF

clone size: .
D gene: TRBD2
V gene: TRBV10-3
J gene: TRBJ2-5
CDR3 DNA: TGTGCCATCAGTGGCCTAGCGGGGGGCCTCGTTTCTTTAGAGACCCAGTACTTC
CDR3 protein: CAISGLAGGLVSLETQYF

clone size: .
D gene: TRBD2
V gene: TRBV7-9
J gene: TRBJ2-2
CDR3 DNA: TGTGCCAGCAGCCGGACTAGCGGGGGACCTGGGGAGCTGTTTTTT
CDR3 protein: CASSRTSGGPGELFF

clone size: .
D gene: TRBD1
V gene: TRBV5-1
J gene: TRBJ1-1
CDR3 DNA: TGCGCCAGCAGCGACAGGGTGAACACTGAAGCTTTCTTT
CDR3 protein: CASSDRVNTEAFF

clone size: .
D gene: .
V gene: TRBV7-9
J gene: TRBJ2-1
CDR3 DNA: TGTGCCAGCAGCTTAGGATCGCAGGGGTCCTACAATGAGCAGTTCTTC
CDR3 protein: CASSLGSQGSYNEQFF

clone size: .
D gene: TRBD2
V gene: TRBV2
J gene: TRBJ2-3
CDR3 DNA: TGTGCCAGTTCAGGGTCCTTAGCGGGGGAGGCAGATACGCAGTATTTT
CDR3 protein: CASSGSLAGEADTQYF

clone size: once
D gene: .
V gene: TRBV28
J gene: TRBJ1-5
CDR3 DNA: TGTGCCAGCAGCGAGGGGGGCAATCAGCCCCAGCATTTT
CDR3 protein: CASSEGGNQPQHF

clone size: few
D gene: .
V gene: TRBV11-2
J gene: TRBJ2-2
CDR3 DNA: TGTGCCAGCAGCTCAACTAGACCCGGGGAGCTGTTTTTT
CDR3 protein: CASSSTRPGELFF

clone size: .
D gene: TRBD2
V gene: TRBV7-2
J gene: TRBJ2-1
CDR3 DNA: TGTGCCACCAGGGCCGGGACTAACAATGAGCAGTTCTTC
CDR3 protein: CATRAGTNNEQFF

clone size: .
D gene: TRBD2
V gene: TRBV11-2
J gene: TRBJ2-7
CDR3 DNA: TGTGCCAGCAGACCACTAGCGGGAGTATCTTCCTACGAGCAGTACTTC
CDR3 protein: CASRPLAGVSSYEQYF

clone size: .
D gene: .
V gene: TRBV7-9
J gene: TRBJ1-6
CDR3 DNA: TGTGCCAGCAGCCGGGTCCTTAATTCACCCCTCCACTTT
CDR3 protein: CASSRVLNSPLHF

clone size: .
D gene: TRBD2
V gene: TRBV4-3
J gene: TRBJ2-2
CDR3 DNA: TGCGCCAGCAGCCAAGAACTGGCGGGAGAGTCCGGGGAGCTGTTTTTT
CDR3 protein: CASSQELAGESGELFF

clone size: few
D gene: .
V gene: TRBV5-4
J gene: TRBJ1-2
CDR3 DNA: TGTGCCAGCAGCTTGGATGCGGGGGCTAACTATGGCTACACCTTC
CDR3 protein: CASSLDAGANYGYTF

clone size: .
D gene: TRBD1
V gene: TRBV7-2
J gene: TRBJ1-1
CDR3 DNA: TGTGCCAGCAGCTCCTCTGGACAGGGGACTGAAGCTTTCTTT
CDR3 protein: CASSSSGQGTEAFF

clone size: .
D gene: TRBD1
V gene: TRBV29-1
J gene: TRBJ2-2
CDR3 DNA: TGCAGCGTTGAACGCCGGGACAGGGGGGCCACCGGGGAGCTGTTTTTT
CDR3 protein: CSVERRDRGATGELFF

clone size: .
D gene: TRBD2
V gene: TRBV27
J gene: TRBJ2-3
CDR3 DNA: TGTGCCAGCAGTCCGGACCCGGGACTAGCGGACTTGGGATACACGCAGTATTTT
CDR3 protein: CASSPDPGLADLGYTQYF

clone size: .
D gene: TRBD1
V gene: TRBV7-7
J gene: TRBJ1-1
CDR3 DNA: TGTGCTAGCAGCCGCCACAGGGGAGGTAACACTGAAGCTTTCTTT
CDR3 protein: CASSRHRGGNTEAFF

clone size: .
D gene: .
V gene: TRBV29-1
J gene: TRBJ2-5
CDR3 DNA: TGCAGCGTGAGACAGCCAGGGGAGACCCAGTACTTC
CDR3 protein: CSVRQPGETQYF

clone size: .
D gene: TRBD2
V gene: TRBV5-4
J gene: TRBJ2-6
CDR3 DNA: TGTGCCAGCGCCCGCGGGGGGTTTGGGGCCAACGTCCTGACTTTC
CDR3 protein: CASARGGFGANVLTF

clone size: .
D gene: TRBD2
V gene: TRBV6-1
J gene: TRBJ2-7
CDR3 DNA: TGTGCCAGCAGTGAACCGCGGGAGGGGTACAACGAGCAGTACTTC
CDR3 protein: CASSEPREGYNEQYF

clone size: .
D gene: .
V gene: TRBV7-3
J gene: TRBJ2-1
CDR3 DNA: TGTGCCAGCAGCCAGGGTACACAGGGCACTGAGCAGTTCTTC
CDR3 protein: CASSQGTQGTEQFF

clone size: .
D gene: TRBD2
V gene: TRBV13
J gene: TRBJ2-3
CDR3 DNA: TGTGCCAGCAGCTCCTCGACTAGCGCACGGGGAACGCAGTATTTT
CDR3 protein: CASSSSTSARGTQYF

clone size: .
D gene: TRBD1
V gene: TRBV11-2
J gene: TRBJ1-2
CDR3 DNA: TGTGCCAGCAGTTTGGGACAGAACTATGGCTACACCTTC
CDR3 protein: CASSLGQNYGYTF

clone size: .
D gene: .
V gene: TRBV27
J gene: TRBJ2-7
CDR3 DNA: TGTGCCAGCAGTTTCCTCGGTGTCCGTGACGAGCAGTACTTC
CDR3 protein: CASSFLGVRDEQYF

clone size: .
D gene: .
V gene: TRBV7-9
J gene: TRBJ2-7
CDR3 DNA: TGTGCCAGCAGCTCCCGCCGGGACTTAGGCTACGAGCAGTACTTC
CDR3 protein: CASSSRRDLGYEQYF

clone size: few
D gene: TRBD1
V gene: TRBV28
J gene: TRBJ2-2
CDR3 DNA: TGTGCCAGCAGGCAGGGGGCCACCGGGGAGCTGTTTTTT
CDR3 protein: CASRQGATGELFF

clone size: .
D gene: .
V gene: TRBV6-6
J gene: TRBJ1-4
CDR3 DNA: TGTGCCAGCACCCGAGGTCATGAAAAACTGTTTTTT
CDR3 protein: CASTRGHEKLFF

clone size: .
D gene: TRBD1
V gene: TRBV6-5
J gene: TRBJ1-5
CDR3 DNA: TGTGCCAGCAGCACCCACAGGGGTGGGCAGCCCCAGCATTTT
CDR3 protein: CASSTHRGGQPQHF

clone size: .
D gene: TRBD2
V gene: TRBV2
J gene: TRBJ2-7
CDR3 DNA: TGTGCCTTCCGACCTAGCGGGGGGGCTCCTGAGCAGTACTTC
CDR3 protein: CAFRPSGGAPEQYF

clone size: .
D gene: .
V gene: TRBV12-5
J gene: TRBJ2-7
CDR3 DNA: TGTGCTAGTGGTCCTCCCGGGACACCTTCATACGAGCAGTACTTC
CDR3 protein: CASGPPGTPSYEQYF

clone size: .
D gene: .
V gene: TRBV6-4
J gene: TRBJ2-3
CDR3 DNA: TGTGCCAGCAGTTTTAGCGGAGACACAGATACGCAGTATTTT
CDR3 protein: CASSFSGDTDTQYF

clone size: .
D gene: .
V gene: TRBV16
J gene: TRBJ1-5
CDR3 DNA: TGTGCCAGCAGCCAGGAGGAACTTGGGTTTCAGCCCCAGCATTTT
CDR3 protein: CASSQEELGFQPQHF

clone size: .
D gene: TRBD1
V gene: TRBV7-9
J gene: TRBJ2-7
CDR3 DNA: TGTGCCAGCAGTTCAAGAGATGGGACAGGGGCCTACGAGCAGTACTTC
CDR3 protein: CASSSRDGTGAYEQYF

clone size: .
D gene: .
V gene: TRBV6-5
J gene: TRBJ1-2
CDR3 DNA: TGTGCCAGCACTCGGCGCGGGGTTGACTATGGCTACACCTTC
CDR3 protein: CASTRRGVDYGYTF

clone size: .
D gene: TRBD1
V gene: TRBV5-4
J gene: TRBJ1-1
CDR3 DNA: TGTGCCAGCAGCTACCGACGACAGGGCGGCACTGAAGCTTTCTTT
CDR3 protein: CASSYRRQGGTEAFF

clone size: .
D gene: .
V gene: TRBV7-2
J gene: TRBJ2-5
CDR3 DNA: TGTGCCAGCAGCTTCATCGGACTGCGACAAGAGACCCAGTACTTC
CDR3 protein: CASSFIGLRQETQYF

clone size: .
D gene: .
V gene: TRBV29-1
J gene: TRBJ2-3
CDR3 DNA: TGCAGCGTTGTCATTGCAGGCTCAGATACGCAGTATTTT
CDR3 protein: CSVVIAGSDTQYF

clone size: .
D gene: .
V gene: TRBV7-2
J gene: TRBJ1-2
CDR3 DNA: TGTGCCAGCAGCCGGATTTTTGGGGGCAGGGTTGGCTACACCTTC
CDR3 protein: CASSRIFGGRVGYTF

clone size: few
D gene: TRBD2
V gene: TRBV7-6
J gene: TRBJ2-7
CDR3 DNA: TGTGCCAGCAGCTTGGTCTGGGAGGGTGGCGAGCAGTACTTC
CDR3 protein: CASSLVWEGGEQYF

clone size: .
D gene: .
V gene: TRBV6-6
J gene: TRBJ1-5
CDR3 DNA: TGTGCCAGCAGCCTCCGCGGGTATCAGCCCCAGCATTTT
CDR3 protein: CASSLRGYQPQHF

clone size: .
D gene: .
V gene: TRBV11-2
J gene: TRBJ2-1
CDR3 DNA: TGTGCCAGCAGCTTAGAGAGTAGGCGGTACAATGAGCAGTTCTTC
CDR3 protein: CASSLESRRYNEQFF

clone size: .
D gene: .
V gene: TRBV2
J gene: TRBJ1-1
CDR3 DNA: TGTGCCTCCCAACCTCAGGGTTACGACACTGAAGCTTTCTTT
CDR3 protein: CASQPQGYDTEAFF

clone size: .
D gene: .
V gene: TRBV19
J gene: TRBJ2-3
CDR3 DNA: TGTGCCAGTAGGGCGGGCTCCACAGATACGCAGTATTTT
CDR3 protein: CASRAGSTDTQYF